These 27 T cell receptor beta chains came from one sample sequenced in a study of blood T cell repertoires in COVID-19. Method: immunoSEQ multiplex PCR; TCRdb's copy keeps in-frame clones and lacks some. The data show 85,000 to 120,000 clones, about four fifths seen once. The sequenced material came from peripheral blood. The source is a human donor in a cohort sampled during active COVID-19.

This chain joins TRBV28 and TRBJ2-1; 8 bases fit TRBD1. Germline lookup yields CDR1 MDHEN and CDR2 SYDVKM. The CDR3 consists of 17 residues. The V gene end was trimmed by 6 bases and the J gene end by 2 bases; junction bases not matched to a gene: 12. Here the CDR3 reads CASSPHRDRTPYNEQFF. The DNA for the CDR3 is TGTGCCAGCAGCCCTCACCGGGACAGGACTCCCTACAATGAGCAGTTCTTC. The whole variable domain, filled in from reference TRBV28 and TRBJ2-1, reads DVKVTQSSRYLVKRTGEKVFLECVQDMDHENMFWYRQDPGLGLRLIYFSYDVKMKEKGDIPEGYSVSREKKERFSLILESASTNQTSMYLCASSPHRDRTPYNEQFFGPGTRLTVL.

The count of this clone is one. The junction departs from the called germline gene at one end, perhaps through a read error. The chain employs TRBV7-7 and TRBJ2-2, with a possible D match to TRBD1 (5 bases). Germline values: CDR1 SSHAT, CDR2 FNYEAQ (reference sequence). The CDR3 has 15 residues. Here the CDR3 DNA reads TGTGCTAGCAGCTCTCAGGCAGGGAAAACCGGGGAGCTGTTTTTT. This translates into CASSSQAGKTGELFF.

This clone was seen just once. The chain carries TRBV19 and TRBJ2-7, with TRBD1 as a possible D gene (6 bases). CDR1 and CDR2 from the germline V gene are LNHDA and SQIVND (reference sequence). The CDR3 consists of 13 residues. Between the trimmed V and J ends, which lost 3 bases and 5 bases, there was a span of 11 bases. The CDR3 here is CASSMTQGHEQYF. In nucleotides, the CDR3 is TGTGCCAGTAGTATGACACAGGGCCACGAGCAGTACTTC.

This chain links TRBV6-5 with TRBJ2-5; TRBD1 agrees at 7 bases. The CDR3 contains 15 residues. Germline V lookup: CDR1 MNHEY, CDR2 SVGAGI. V dropped 6 bases and J dropped 4; count of bases not matched to a gene: 11. The CDR3 DNA is TGTGCCAGCAGCAGGGTTTCATCAGGGGGAGAGACCCAGTACTTC. Translation gives CASSRVSSGGETQYF.

The chain links TRBV2 to TRBJ2-7; D is uncertain. This CDR3 has 13 residues. V lost 7 bases and J lost 4, with 14 bases in between. CDR1 and CDR2 from the germline V gene are SNHLY and FYNNEI. The CDR3 DNA follows: TGTGCCAGCAACCAGGTGTCTCGATACGAGCAGTACTTC. Its protein product is CASNQVSRYEQYF.

The chain has TRBV28 and TRBJ2-2; maybe TRBD2 (6 bases). The CDR3 contains 13 residues. Trimming took 7 bases from V and 2 from J, leaving 8 bases between them. Germline CDR1 MDHEN, CDR2 SYDVKM. In DNA form, the CDR3 reads TGTGCCAGCAAGGGAGGAAACACCGGGGAGCTGTTTTTT. Residues: CASKGGNTGELFF.

The chain carries TRBV28 and TRBJ1-5, with TRBD1 identical over 7 bases. In germline, CDR1 is MDHEN, CDR2 SYDVKM. The CDR3 runs to 13 residues. With 8 bases clipped from V and 3 bases from J, the junction kept 4 bases outside the gene matches. The CDR3 bases are TGTGCCAGCGGGGGACAGCTCAATCAGCCCCAGCATTTT. Protein: CASGGQLNQPQHF.

The rearrangement joins TRBV7-2 to TRBJ1-1, with a weak D call TRBD1 (6 bases). Trimming took 5 bases from V and 1 from J, leaving 11 bases between them. The CDR3 extends over 14 amino acids. Germline V gene data show CDR1 as SGHTA and CDR2 as FQGNSA. CDR3: CASSQGQKNTEAFF. DNA of the CDR3: TGTGCCAGCAGCCAAGGACAGAAGAACACTGAAGCTTTCTTT.

In this sample, this clone turned up once. This chain connects TRBV7-2 to TRBJ2-1; TRBD1 matches 8 bases. The CDR3 spans 15 residues. The V gene end was trimmed by 3 bases and the J gene end by 2 bases; junction bases not matched to a gene: 3. Germline V gives CDR1 SGHTA, CDR2 FQGNSA. The DNA for the CDR3 is TGTGCCAGCAGCTTCAGACAGGGGACCTACAATGAGCAGTTCTTC. Its protein product is CASSFRQGTYNEQFF.

The chain joins TRBV6-5 to TRBJ1-5; weak D call: TRBD1 (6 bases). The CDR3 consists of 13 residues. In germline, CDR1 is MNHEY, CDR2 SVGAGI. V lost 6 bases and J lost 3, with 9 bases in between. DNA of the CDR3: TGTGCCAGCAGACGACAGGTCAATCAGCCCCAGCATTTT. Residues: CASRRQVNQPQHF.

V usage is TRBV4-1 and J usage is TRBJ2-1; 8 bases are a match to TRBD2. V gave up 6 bases and J gave up 6 bases; unmatched junction bases: 16. CDR1 and CDR2 from the germline V gene are MGHRA and YSYEKL. The CDR3 runs to 17 residues. As DNA, the CDR3 is TGCGCCAGCAGTCCCCTGCGGGGGGACCGGGGGGGCAATGAGCAGTTCTTC. This sequence encodes CASSPLRGDRGGNEQFF.

This clone was picked up one time. The chain combines TRBV5-4 with TRBJ2-3; 9 nucleotides agree with TRBD1. The CDR3 has 16 amino acids. CDR1 and CDR2 from the germline V gene are SGHNT and YYREEE (reference sequence). The V gene end was trimmed by 4 bases and the J gene end by 3 bases; junction bases not matched to a gene: 9. CDR3 sequence reads: CASSRGQGGRTDTQYF. CDR3 coding DNA: TGTGCCAGCAGCCGGGGACAGGGTGGGAGGACAGATACGCAGTATTTT.

The rearrangement links TRBV7-9 to TRBJ2-7; the D gene is possibly TRBD2 (7 bases). V was trimmed by 4 bases and J by 0 bases, leaving 16 bases between them. This CDR3 is 16 amino acids long. Germline-derived CDR1 and CDR2 are SEHNR and FQNEAQ (reference sequence). In DNA, the CDR3 is TGTGCCAGCAGCTCCCGAGGGGGGGGGAGCTCCTACGAGCAGTACTTC. This encodes CASSSRGGGSSYEQYF.

V gene TRBV7-9 combines with J gene TRBJ2-1; 10 nucleotides match TRBD1. Germline-derived CDR1 and CDR2 are SEHNR and FQNEAQ (reference sequence). This CDR3 is built from 16 residues. V was clipped by 3 bases and J by 4 bases; unmatched bases: 6. CDR3 amino acids: CASSLDPGQGYNEQFF. The CDR3 DNA sequence: TGTGCCAGCAGCTTGGATCCGGGACAGGGGTACAATGAGCAGTTCTTC.

The rearrangement uses TRBV5-4 and TRBJ1-4; tentatively, D is TRBD1 (5 bases). The CDR3 has 14 residues. From germline, CDR1 is SGHNT and CDR2 YYREEE (reference sequence). V was pared by 4 bases and J by 8 bases, with 15 bases between. The CDR3 spells CASSPGRGWEKLFF. Written as DNA, the CDR3 is TGTGCCAGCAGCCCCGGACGGGGGTGGGAAAAACTGTTTTTT.

J is TRBJ1-2 and V is TRBV3-1 (or the pseudogene TRBV3-2); a possible D gene is TRBD1 (5 bases). This CDR3 has 14 residues. V was shortened by 4 bases and J by 1 base, with 10 bases between the two germline ends. CDR1 and CDR2 (germline): LGHDT, YNNKEL (reference sequence). DNA for the CDR3: TGTGCCAGCAGCCCTCCCGACAGTAACTATGGCTACACCTTC. Protein: CASSPPDSNYGYTF.

J is TRBJ1-6 and V is TRBV5-1; D perhaps matches TRBD1 (6 bases). Germline V gene data show CDR1 as SGHRS and CDR2 as YFSETQ. The CDR3 consists of 15 residues. V was shortened by 5 bases and J by 4 bases, with 13 bases between the two germline ends. Here the CDR3 reads CASSSGQMYNSPLHF. CDR3 sequence (DNA): TGCGCCAGCAGTTCCGGACAGATGTATAATTCACCCCTCCACTTT.

V and J are TRBV12-3 or TRBV12-4 and TRBJ1-5, with a tentative D call TRBD1 (5 bases). The CDR3 consists of 12 residues. Trimming stripped 3 bases from V and 7 bases from J, with 7 bases between. The CDR3 sequence: CASSFQGQPQHF. The CDR3 bases are TGTGCCAGCAGTTTTCAGGGACAGCCCCAGCATTTT.

The J gene is TRBJ1-2, the V gene TRBV28; 8 bases align to TRBD1. V lost 6 bases, J lost 4 bases, and 4 bases stayed unmatched. This CDR3 is 13 amino acids long. Looked up from germline, CDR1 is MDHEN and CDR2 is SYDVKM. The CDR3 is CASSLTGAYGYTF. CDR3 nucleotide sequence: TGTGCCAGCAGCCTGACAGGGGCCTATGGCTACACCTTC.

The J gene is TRBJ1-2, the V gene TRBV28, with TRBD1 matching over 7 bases. J was trimmed by 2 bases and V by 9 bases; bases with no gene match: 9. CDR1 and CDR2 from the germline V gene are MDHEN and SYDVKM. CDR3 length: 14 amino acids. The CDR3: CASLEGTANYGYTF. The DNA for the CDR3 is TGTGCCAGTTTGGAGGGGACAGCCAACTATGGCTACACCTTC.

This clone appeared a few times. The chain is built from TRBV3-1 (or the pseudogene TRBV3-2) and TRBJ1-2; possibly TRBD1 for D (6 bases). Germline loops: CDR1 LGHDT, CDR2 YNNKEL (reference sequence). The CDR3 runs to 15 residues. Trimming removed 9 bases at V and 7 bases at J, with 24 bases between. The CDR3 region is CASYEPGHGLGGYTF. CDR3 nucleotide sequence: TGTGCCAGTTATGAGCCGGGACACGGGCTAGGTGGCTACACCTTC.

This sequence joins TRBV3-1 (or the pseudogene TRBV3-2) and TRBJ2-3; 12 bases map to TRBD2. From germline, CDR1 is LGHDT and CDR2 YNNKEL (reference sequence). This CDR3 contains 16 residues. V trimming: 4 bases; J trimming: 5 bases; junction bases outside the gene matches: 7. The CDR3 protein is CASSPGLAGEIDTQYF. Here the CDR3 DNA reads TGTGCCAGCAGCCCGGGACTAGCGGGTGAAATAGATACGCAGTATTTT.

The chain employs TRBV4-1 and TRBJ2-2, with 9 nucleotides matching TRBD1. The J segment lost 3 bases and the V segment lost 3 bases, leaving 14 bases of the junction unmatched. This CDR3 is built from 19 residues. The germline V gene has CDR1 MGHRA and CDR2 YSYEKL. The DNA of the CDR3 is TGCGCCAGCAGCCATCATAAATACGGACAGGGGTGGCACACCGGGGAGCTGTTTTTT. Protein product: CASSHHKYGQGWHTGELFF.

The count of this clone is one. CDR3 sequence (DNA): TGTGCCAGCGACTCACCTAATCAGGGGGCGGCTGGCTACACCTTC. Amino acid sequence: CASDSPNQGAAGYTF. V usage is TRBV2 and J usage is TRBJ1-2, with 8 bases lining up with TRBD1. After removal of 8 bases from V and 7 bases from J, the junction contained 15 bases not matched to a gene. Germline loops: CDR1 SNHLY, CDR2 FYNNEI. The length of the CDR3 is 15 residues. The full variable domain, with the rest looked up from reference TRBV2 and TRBJ1-2, is EPEVTQTPSHQVTQMGQEVILRCVPISNHLYFYWYRQILGQKVEFLVSFYNNEISEKSEIFDDQFSVERPDGSNFTLKIRSTKLEDSAMYFCASDSPNQGAAGYTFGSGTRLTVV.

The gene calls are TRBV18 and TRBJ1-5, with D unresolved. The CDR3 contains 16 residues. V was pared by 0 bases and J by 0 bases, with 9 bases between. Looked up from germline, CDR1 is KGHSH and CDR2 is LQKENI. The CDR3 DNA is TGTGCCAGCTCACCACCGGCAGGATATAGCAATCAGCCCCAGCATTTT. It is translated as CASSPPAGYSNQPQHF.

The chain recombines TRBV7-9 with TRBJ2-1, with 8 bases fitting TRBD1. The CDR3 sequence is 15 residues long. Trimming removed 5 bases from V and 3 bases from J; junction bases left unmatched: 6. Germline CDR1 SEHNR, CDR2 FQNEAQ (reference sequence). CDR3 DNA sequence: TGTGCCAGCAGCCCTACAGGGGGGAACTACAATGAGCAGTTCTTC. Amino acid sequence: CASSPTGGNYNEQFF.

The chain couples TRBV7-2 to TRBJ2-5; 8 bases are a match to TRBD2. Germline loops: CDR1 SGHTA, CDR2 FQGNSA. The J segment lost 5 bases and the V segment lost 0 bases, leaving 5 bases of the junction unmatched. CDR3 length: 15 amino acids. In DNA, the CDR3 is TGTGCCAGCAGCTTAGCCGGGACTAGGGGGGAGACCCAGTACTTC. Translated: CASSLAGTRGETQYF.